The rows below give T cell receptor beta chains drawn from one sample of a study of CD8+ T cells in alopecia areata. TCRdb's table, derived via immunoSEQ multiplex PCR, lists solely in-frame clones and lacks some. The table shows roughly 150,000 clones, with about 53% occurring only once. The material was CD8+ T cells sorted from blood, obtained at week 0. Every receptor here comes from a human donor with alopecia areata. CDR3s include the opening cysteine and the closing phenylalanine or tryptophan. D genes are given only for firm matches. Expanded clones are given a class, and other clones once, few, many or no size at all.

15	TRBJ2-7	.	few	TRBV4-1	CASSQENPGAYEQYF	TGCGCCAGCAGCCAAGAAAACCCGGGGGCCTACGAGCAGTACTTC
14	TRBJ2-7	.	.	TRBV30	CAWSVTGGSDEQYF	TGTGCCTGGAGTGTAACTGGGGGGTCGGACGAGCAGTACTTC
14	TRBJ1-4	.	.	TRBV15	CATSPGGEDEKLFF	TGTGCCACCAGCCCCGGGGGCGAGGACGAAAAACTGTTTTTT
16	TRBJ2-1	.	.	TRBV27	CASSYRTTTPWGEQFF	TGTGCCAGCAGTTATAGGACTACCACCCCTTGGGGTGAGCAGTTCTTC
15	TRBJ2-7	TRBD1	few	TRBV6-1	CASSGGTGSSYEQYF	TGTGCCAGCAGTGGAGGGACAGGGAGCTCCTACGAGCAGTACTTC
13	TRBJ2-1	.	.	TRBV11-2	CASSLESGRTQFF	TGTGCCAGCAGCTTAGAGTCAGGCAGGACGCAGTTCTTC
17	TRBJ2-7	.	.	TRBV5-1	CASSLDQLWREPYEQYF	TGCGCCAGCAGCTTGGATCAACTATGGAGGGAACCCTACGAGCAGTACTTC
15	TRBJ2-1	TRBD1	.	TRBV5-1	CASSIRQGVYNEQFF	TGCGCCAGCAGCATACGACAGGGGGTTTACAATGAGCAGTTCTTC
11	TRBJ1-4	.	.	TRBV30	CAWSLAEKLFF	TGTGCCTGGAGTCTCGCGGAAAAACTGTTTTTT
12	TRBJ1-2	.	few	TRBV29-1	CSVEGGSYGYTF	TGCAGCGTTGAGGGGGGATCCTATGGCTACACCTTC
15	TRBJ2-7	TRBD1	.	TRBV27	CASTTGTGDSYEQYF	TGTGCCAGCACCACCGGGACAGGGGATAGCTACGAGCAGTACTTC
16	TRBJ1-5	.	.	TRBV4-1	CASSQDRTADNQPQHF	TGCGCCAGCAGCCAAGATAGAACAGCCGACAATCAGCCCCAGCATTTT
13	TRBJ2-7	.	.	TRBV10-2	CASSERALYEQYF	TGCGCCAGCAGTGAGCGGGCCCTCTACGAGCAGTACTTC
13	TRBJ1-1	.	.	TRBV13	CASSVTLNTEAFF	TGTGCCAGCAGCGTGACATTGAACACTGAAGCTTTCTTT
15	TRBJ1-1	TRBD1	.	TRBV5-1	CASRPGQGFGTEAFF	TGCGCCAGCAGACCGGGACAGGGATTCGGCACTGAAGCTTTCTTT
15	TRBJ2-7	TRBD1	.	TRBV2	CASSESTGDLHEQYF	TGTGCCAGCAGTGAGTCGACAGGGGACCTCCACGAGCAGTACTTC
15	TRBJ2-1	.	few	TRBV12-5	CASGLDRSSYNEQFF	TGTGCTAGTGGTTTGGACAGGAGCTCCTACAATGAGCAGTTCTTC
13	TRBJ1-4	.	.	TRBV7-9	CASSLEVREKLFF	TGTGCCAGCAGCCTGGAAGTGCGGGAAAAACTGTTTTTT
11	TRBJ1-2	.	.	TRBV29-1	CSVDGNYGYTF	TGCAGCGTGGACGGGAACTATGGCTACACCTTC
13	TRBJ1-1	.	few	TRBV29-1	CSVLQGSTTEAFF	TGCAGCGTTTTGCAGGGTTCTACCACTGAAGCTTTCTTT
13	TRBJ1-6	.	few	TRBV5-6	CASSAAGKAPLHF	TGTGCCAGCAGCGCCGCGGGGAAGGCACCCCTCCACTTT
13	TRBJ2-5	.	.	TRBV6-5	CASSYNSQETQYF	TGTGCCAGCAGTTACAACAGCCAAGAGACCCAGTACTTC
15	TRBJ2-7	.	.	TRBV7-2	CASSLGGGSAYEQYF	TGTGCCAGCAGCTTAGGGGGTGGCAGCGCCTACGAGCAGTACTTC
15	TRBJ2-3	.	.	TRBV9	CASSAEAASTDTQYF	TGTGCCAGCAGCGCAGAAGCCGCTAGCACAGATACGCAGTATTTT
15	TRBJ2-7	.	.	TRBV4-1	CASSQDWAGLDEQYF	TGCGCCAGCAGCCAAGATTGGGCGGGGCTCGACGAGCAGTACTTC
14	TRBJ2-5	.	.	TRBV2	CASNELEEEETQYF	TGTGCCAGCAATGAACTAGAGGAAGAAGAGACCCAGTACTTC
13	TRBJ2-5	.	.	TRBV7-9	CASSPRTRETQYF	TGTGCCAGCAGCCCCCGGACACGAGAGACCCAGTACTTC
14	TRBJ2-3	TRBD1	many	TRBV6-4	CASSDSQGADTQYF	TGTGCCAGCAGTGACTCCCAGGGGGCAGATACGCAGTATTTT
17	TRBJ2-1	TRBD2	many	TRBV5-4	CASSLKPLGTSRNEQFF	TGTGCCAGCAGCCTAAAACCATTGGGGACTAGCCGCAATGAGCAGTTCTTC
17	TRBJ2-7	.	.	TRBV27	CASSPKNLLVITYEQYF	TGTGCCAGCAGTCCAAAAAACCTCCTTGTCATAACCTACGAGCAGTACTTC
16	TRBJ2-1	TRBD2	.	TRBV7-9	CASSFSSGGGYNEQFF	TGTGCCAGCAGCTTCTCAAGCGGGGGAGGTTACAATGAGCAGTTCTTC
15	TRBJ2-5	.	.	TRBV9	CASSVAGGSGETQYF	TGTGCCAGCAGCGTAGCTGGAGGTTCGGGGGAGACCCAGTACTTC
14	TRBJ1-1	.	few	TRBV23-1	CASSQYKGDTEAFF	TGCGCCAGCAGTCAATACAAGGGGGACACTGAAGCTTTCTTT
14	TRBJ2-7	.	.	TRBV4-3	CASSQGDSGDEQYF	TGCGCCAGCAGCCAAGGAGACAGTGGCGACGAGCAGTACTTC
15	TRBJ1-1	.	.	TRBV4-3	CATSQDEGVNTEAFF	TGCGCCACCAGCCAAGATGAAGGGGTGAACACTGAAGCTTTCTTT